The next 8 T cell receptor beta chains were all read from a single sample in a study of T cell responses to AZD1222 COVID-19 vaccine. Profiled with immunoSEQ multiplex PCR; TCRdb holds only in-frame clones, not every one. The table shows approximately 160,000 clones, with 88% occurring only once. Here the sequenced sample was peripheral blood, taken on day 0 of AZD1222 vaccination. The receptors shown here come from an adult in good health.

This clone turned up a few times. V is TRBV7-9 and J is TRBJ1-6; the D gene is possibly TRBD1 (5 bases). V was pared by 5 bases and J by 10 bases, with 15 bases between. Germline V gives CDR1 SEHNR, CDR2 FQNEAQ (reference sequence). The CDR3 is 14 amino acids. The CDR3 nucleotides are TGTGCCAGCAGCCTTGGGGGTGGCGAATCACCCCTCCACTTT. Amino acids: CASSLGGGESPLHF.

V gene TRBV7-9 combines with J gene TRBJ2-7, with TRBD2 matching 8 bases. The V gene's germline CDR1 is SEHNR and CDR2 FQNEAQ (reference sequence). With 5 bases clipped from V and 2 bases from J, the junction kept 8 bases outside the gene matches. This CDR3 comprises 15 residues. The CDR3 nucleotides are TGTGCCAGCAGCGTCCCTAGCGGGCGGCCCTACGAGCAGTACTTC. This translates into CASSVPSGRPYEQYF.

The rearrangement uses TRBV5-4 and TRBJ2-1, with TRBD2 matching 10 bases. CDR1 and CDR2 (germline): SGHNT, YYREEE (reference sequence). The trim removed 4 bases at V and 13 bases at J, leaving 5 bases unmatched. The CDR3 is 12 amino acids. The CDR3, as DNA: TGTGCCAGCAGCGGCCTAGCGGGAGAACAGTTCTTC. Amino acid sequence: CASSGLAGEQFF.

The V call is TRBV7-2, the J call TRBJ1-3, with 8 bases matching TRBD1. V shed 5 bases, J shed 4 bases, and the junction held 7 bases outside the gene matches. The CDR3 sequence is 15 residues long. Per the germline V gene, CDR1 is SGHTA and CDR2 is FQGNSA. CDR3 sequence (DNA): TGTGCCAGCAGCCAAAGGGACAGGCGGGGAAACACCATATATTTT. This codes for CASSQRDRRGNTIYF.

The gene calls are TRBV27 and TRBJ1-2, with D tentatively TRBD1 (6 bases). The CDR3 covers 15 residues. CDR1 MNHEY and CDR2 SMNVEV come from the germline V gene (reference sequence). Trimming cost V 6 bases and J 0 bases, with 14 bases left between them. The CDR3 spells CASSRGTSANYGYTF. CDR3 DNA: TGTGCCAGCAGCCGGGGGACATCGGCTAACTATGGCTACACCTTC.

The chain uses TRBV30 and TRBJ1-5; 7 bases fit TRBD1. Trimming at V came to 2 bases and at J to 0 bases, leaving 1 base not matched to a gene. CDR1 and CDR2 from the germline V gene are GTSNPN and SVGIG (reference sequence). The CDR3 is 14 amino acids. In DNA, the CDR3 is TGTGCCTGGAGTACAGGGGATAGCAATCAGCCCCAGCATTTT. Amino acid sequence: CAWSTGDSNQPQHF.

CDR3 nucleotide sequence: TGTGCCAGCAGCAGGGGACCCGGCCAAGAGACCCAGTACTTC. As protein: CASSRGPGQETQYF. The rearrangement uses TRBV3-1 (or the pseudogene TRBV3-2) and TRBJ2-5; TRBD1 or TRBD2 may be the D gene (5 bases each). The germline V and J ends were trimmed by 5 bases and 1 base, with 11 bases remaining between them. The germline V gene encodes CDR1 LGHDT and CDR2 YNNKEL (reference sequence). The CDR3 contains 14 residues.

The chain links TRBV6-2 or TRBV6-3 to TRBJ2-3; 9 bases agree with TRBD2. The CDR3 consists of 16 residues. Germline CDR1 and CDR2: MNHEY and SVGEGT. The J segment lost 6 bases and the V segment lost 2 bases, leaving 9 bases of the junction unmatched. For the CDR3, the DNA is TGTGCCAGCAGTTACGATCTAGCGGGACTTCGGGATACGCAGTATTTT. Translating it yields CASSYDLAGLRDTQYF.